This entry is about one T cell receptor beta chain. Its specificity is not known. The entry originates in a study of cytomegalovirus exposure and HLA in healthy donors. Study results and caveats: An analysis done earlier found most TCR beta V segments productive about 90% or about 30% of the time. Highly shared sequence variants in one cluster were likely a sequencing artifact.

Both 60 Vbeta primers and 13 Jbeta primers went into the PCR. Repertoires were generated with immunoSEQ multiplex PCR, while TCRdb's copy carries only in-frame clones and drops some. This table holds 93,000 or so clones. Sequencing was carried out using PBMCs. The TCR comes from a man in his forties or fifties in good health and CMV-seronegative.

The CDR3 region is CASSSRGTSYEQYF. DNA for the CDR3: TGTGCCAGCAGCTCCCGGGGGACCTCCTACGAGCAGTACTTC. The chain employs TRBV7-9 and TRBJ2-7; possibly TRBD2 for D (6 bases). Germline V gene sequence: CDR1 SEHNR, CDR2 FQNEAQ (reference sequence). This CDR3 contains 14 residues. Trimming cost V 4 bases and J 0 bases, with 10 bases left between them.